One sample yielded the 18 T cell receptor beta chains listed below, sequenced in a study of T cells after yellow fever vaccination. TCRdb analysed the 5' RACE reads with MiXCR anew, one entry per CDR3 protein. The sample shows 510,000 or so distinct CDR3 sequences, 15% to 20% of them seen only once. Material: PBMCs, obtained 15 days after the yellow fever booster vaccination. All receptors come from a man aged 30 to 45 who received the YFV17D yellow fever vaccine.

This clonotype has more than one count but fewer than ten. The chain is built from TRBV4-2 and TRBJ2-3; D is uncertain. Per the germline V gene, CDR1 is LGHNA and CDR2 is YNFKEQ. CDR3 size: 14 residues. V was clipped by 0 bases and J by 6 bases, with 10 bases between them. The CDR3 region has the DNA TGTGCCAGCAGCCAAGATCGGTCCGGGGATACGCAGTATTTT. Its translation: CASSQDRSGDTQYF.

There are a few counts of this clonotype. The CDR3 sequence: CSARGSKGSGVYDTQYF. The DNA for the CDR3 is TGCAGTGCTAGAGGCTCAAAAGGGAGCGGGGTGTATGATACGCAGTATTTT. This rearrangement joins TRBV20-1 to TRBJ2-3; 7 nucleotides agree with TRBD2. After removal of 1 base from V and 6 bases from J, the junction contained 16 bases not matched to a gene. In germline, CDR1 is DFQATT, CDR2 SNEGSKA (reference sequence). This CDR3 comprises 17 residues.

This clonotype was recorded a few times. The chain couples TRBV20-1 to TRBJ2-7; 7 nucleotides line up with TRBD1. Per germline, CDR1 DFQATT and CDR2 SNEGSKA (reference sequence). The CDR3 loop spans 13 amino acids. Unmatched junction bases numbered 3, after V lost 2 bases and J lost 2 bases. Written as DNA, the CDR3 is TGCAGTGCTAGACGACAGGGAACCTACGAGCAGTACTTC. Encoded protein: CSARRQGTYEQYF.

The sample holds a few counts of this clonotype. The chain couples TRBV21-1 to TRBJ1-1; TRBD1 was called by the table and not checked on the DNA. TRBV21-1 counts as a pseudogene. The CDR3 extends over 14 amino acids. CDR3 nucleotide sequence: TGTGCCAGCAGCACCACAGGAGAGAACACTGAAGCTTTCTTT. This sequence encodes CASSTTGENTEAFF.

This clonotype has only a few counts. The chain has TRBV7-9 and TRBJ1-4; maybe TRBD1 (5 bases). This CDR3 has 15 residues. The germline gives CDR1 SEHNR, CDR2 FQNEAQ (reference sequence). Deletions cut 5 bases from V and 6 bases from J, with 16 bases between. As DNA, the CDR3 is TGTGCCAGCAGCCTGGGACTGGGAGGACATGAAAAACTGTTTTTT. It translates to CASSLGLGGHEKLFF.

This clonotype was detected a few times. V gene TRBV14 combines with J gene TRBJ2-1; D tentatively fits TRBD1 or TRBD2 (5 bases each). Germline CDR1 is SGHDN and CDR2 is FVKESK. CDR3 length equals 15 residues. V lost 0 bases and J lost 1, with 7 bases in between. The DNA of the CDR3 is TGTGCCAGCAGCCAAGATGGGGGATCCTACAATGAGCAGTTCTTC. This sequence encodes CASSQDGGSYNEQFF.

This clonotype was seen more than once but under ten times. This chain connects TRBV7-2 to TRBJ2-2; 7 nucleotides agree with TRBD2. This CDR3 has 16 amino acids. The V gene's germline CDR1 is SGHTA and CDR2 FQGNSA. V shed 7 bases, J shed 0 bases, and the junction held 8 bases outside the gene matches. The CDR3 spells CASIPGREANTGELFF. The CDR3 DNA follows: TGTGCCAGCATCCCTGGGAGGGAAGCGAACACCGGGGAGCTGTTTTTT. Filled out from reference TRBV7-2 and TRBJ2-2, the complete variable domain reads GAGVSQSPSNKVTEKGKDVELRCDPISGHTALYWYRQSLGQGLEFLIYFQGNSAPDKSGLPSDRFSAERTGGSVSTLTIQRTQQEDSAVYLCASIPGREANTGELFFGEGSRLTVL.

The chain joins TRBV20-1 to TRBJ2-7; 10 nucleotides align to TRBD1. Germline-derived CDR1 and CDR2 are DFQATT and SNEGSKA (reference sequence). With 0 bases clipped from V and 2 bases from J, the junction kept 7 bases outside the gene matches. The CDR3 sequence is 16 residues long. The CDR3 reads CSARDPGQGITYEQYF. CDR3 nucleotide sequence: TGCAGTGCTAGAGACCCGGGACAGGGGATTACCTACGAGCAGTACTTC.

The genes are TRBV11-2 and TRBJ2-7; D possibly corresponds to TRBD2 (5 bases). Trimming shortened V by 5 bases and J by 0 bases, and 11 bases separated the two germline ends. The CDR3 length is 14 residues. Looked up from germline, CDR1 is SGHAT and CDR2 is FQNNGV. The CDR3 spells CASSGQRSSYEQYF. In DNA form, the CDR3 reads TGTGCCAGCAGCGGCCAGCGGAGCTCCTACGAGCAGTACTTC.

This clonotype turned up a few times. The chain joins TRBV20-1 to TRBJ2-7; D is perhaps TRBD1 (7 bases). V lost 3 bases and J lost 4, with 19 bases in between. Germline V gene data show CDR1 as DFQATT and CDR2 as SNEGSKA (reference sequence). The CDR3 has 15 amino acids. The DNA of the CDR3 is TGCAGTGCTAGGGAGGGAACAGGGGTGGGGTACGAGCAGTACTTC. This gives the protein CSAREGTGVGYEQYF.

This clonotype was counted between two and nine times. The CDR3 DNA follows: TGTGCCAGCAGCCAAGAAAGGGAGACCCAGTACTTC. Amino acids: CASSQERETQYF. This sequence joins TRBV7-2 and TRBJ2-5; D ambiguous. V was shortened by 5 bases and J by 5 bases, with 9 bases between the two germline ends. There are 12 residues in the CDR3. Germline CDR1 and CDR2: SGHTA and FQGNSA.

This clonotype was counted only a few times. This sequence joins TRBV14 and TRBJ2-3; D not certain. V lost 1 base and J 5 bases, leaving 10 bases between the germline ends. The CDR3 is made up of 14 amino acids. Germline values: CDR1 SGHDN, CDR2 FVKESK. The CDR3 region has the DNA TGTGCCAGCAGCCAAGTGGGGTCCGGAGATACGCAGTATTTT. This codes for CASSQVGSGDTQYF. The full variable domain, completed using reference TRBV14 and TRBJ2-3, is EAGVTQFPSHSVIEKGQTVTLRCDPISGHDNLYWYRRVMGKEIKFLLHFVKESKQDESGMPNNRFLAERTGGTYSTLKVQPAELEDSGVYFCASSQVGSGDTQYFGPGTRLTVL.

The rearrangement uses TRBV19 and TRBJ2-3, with TRBD2 matching over 9 bases. After removal of 3 bases from V and 4 bases from J, the junction contained 8 bases not matched to a gene. The CDR3 is 16 residues long. CDR1 and CDR2 from the germline V gene are LNHDA and SQIVND (reference sequence). CDR3: CASSMGGSGRADTQYF. As DNA, the CDR3 is TGTGCCAGTAGTATGGGAGGTAGCGGGAGAGCAGATACGCAGTATTTT. Complete variable domain (other parts from reference TRBV19 and TRBJ2-3): DGGITQSPKYLFRKEGQNVTLSCEQNLNHDAMYWYRQDPGQGLRLIYYSQIVNDFQKGDIAEGYSVSREKKESFPLTVTSAQKNPTAFYLCASSMGGSGRADTQYFGPGTRLTVL.

This chain connects TRBV12-3 or TRBV12-4 to TRBJ1-2; D ambiguous. The CDR3 runs 16 residues. Trimming pared 6 bases from V and 4 bases from J, leaving 21 bases between. The CDR3 sequence: CASRHAQQLKSYGYTF. The CDR3 coding sequence is TGTGCCAGCAGACACGCACAACAGTTAAAATCCTATGGCTACACCTTC.

The chain combines TRBV10-3 with TRBJ2-5; D may be TRBD1 (6 bases). Germline V lookup: CDR1 ENHRY, CDR2 SYGVKD. V was clipped by 0 bases and J by 3 bases, with 17 bases between them. The CDR3 has 17 residues. The DNA for the CDR3 is TGTGCCATCAGTGAGTCGTTGTATCTCGGGACAAAAGAGACCCAGTACTTC. Its protein product is CAISESLYLGTKETQYF.

This clonotype showed up just a few times. The chain recombines TRBV7-9 with TRBJ1-2; 12 bases line up with TRBD1. J lost 5 bases, V lost 5 bases, and 9 bases had no gene match. The CDR3 is 16 amino acids. Germline assignment: CDR1 SEHNR and CDR2 FQNEAQ (reference sequence). CDR3 protein: CASSRRDRGLSYGYTF. DNA for the CDR3: TGTGCCAGCAGCCGGCGGGACAGGGGGCTGAGTTATGGCTACACCTTC.

The V call is TRBV20-1, the J call TRBJ2-7; TRBD2 matches 7 bases. Trimming removed 5 bases from V and 5 bases from J; junction bases left unmatched: 6. The CDR3 sequence is 12 residues long. Germline V CDR1 and CDR2: DFQATT, SNEGSKA (reference sequence). Written as DNA, the CDR3 is TGCAGTGCTCCGGGGGGAGGGGACGAGCAGTACTTC. This sequence encodes CSAPGGGDEQYF.

The chain's CDR3 is CASSSRLAVEQYF. DNA of the CDR3: TGTGCCAGCAGCTCCAGACTAGCGGTCGAGCAGTACTTC. The rearrangement links TRBV7-8 to TRBJ2-7; TRBD2 matches 9 bases. V dropped 4 bases and J dropped 6; count of bases not matched to a gene: 4. The CDR3 is 13 residues long. Per germline, CDR1 SGHVS and CDR2 FQNEAQ.